The clone carrying this T cell receptor (beta chain) was observed at least ten times. Looked up from germline, CDR1 is ENHRY and CDR2 is SYGVKD. Losses at the gene ends were 0 bases for V and 4 bases for J; bases not matched to a gene: 4. The CDR3 runs to 15 residues. TCRdb redid the calling of the 5' RACE reads with MiXCR, one entry per CDR3 protein. In the table there are about 19,000 distinct CDR3 sequences, approximately 6.8% of which are singletons. This specimen comes from a study of neurological immune-mediated disorders. The receptor comes from a woman aged 25-40 years with HTLV-1-associated myelopathy (HAM/TSP). The sequenced material came from CD8+ T cells from blood. The chain recombines TRBV10-3 with TRBJ1-2; 8 bases line up with TRBD1. CDR3 amino acids: CAISESAGGVYGYTF. The DNA for the CDR3 is TGTGCCATCAGTGAGTCGGCAGGGGGCGTCTATGGCTACACCTTC.